The 8 T cell receptor beta chains below all came from one sample that was sequenced in a study of regulatory T cells. Study-level findings and limits: In CD3G-deficient patients, conventional CD4+ T cells were enriched for hydrophobic CDR3 residues at positions 6 and 7.

The PCR used 52 TRBV and 13 TRBJ primers. The assay was immunoSEQ multiplex PCR, and TCRdb's table has in-frame clones only and misses some. The sample lists about 35,000 clones, about nine tenths occurring once. These TCRs' antigens remain unknown. Material for sequencing was conventional CD4+ T cells sorted from blood. The receptors come from a person aged 18-29 years with CD3G deficiency.

CDR3: CASSLRQGVGELFF. In nucleotides, the CDR3 is TGTGCCAGCAGTTTAAGACAGGGAGTCGGGGAGCTGTTTTTT. The chain carries TRBV28 and TRBJ2-2; 7 positions match TRBD1. V lost 2 bases to trimming and J lost 7 bases; unmatched junction nucleotides: 4. Germline CDR1 MDHEN, CDR2 SYDVKM. The length of the CDR3 is 14 residues.

The chain has TRBV6-1 and TRBJ1-6; D uncertain. The CDR3 has 15 amino acids. V was clipped by 6 bases and J by 9 bases, with 18 bases between them. Germline CDR1 is MNHNS and CDR2 is SASEGT. The CDR3 spells CASRTLWTAVSPLHF. CDR3 nucleotide sequence: TGTGCCAGCAGGACCCTATGGACGGCGGTTTCACCCCTCCACTTT.

The chain carries TRBV6-5 and TRBJ1-2; 9 bases fit TRBD1. Trimming at V came to 6 bases and at J to 11 bases, leaving 10 bases not matched to a gene. This CDR3 has 13 residues. CDR1 and CDR2 from the germline V gene are MNHEY and SVGAGI. In DNA, the CDR3 is TGTGCCAGCAGCCGAACCGACAGGGGGGGTTACACCTTC. It translates to CASSRTDRGGYTF.

This chain uses TRBV5-1 with TRBJ2-5; D is perhaps TRBD1 (6 bases). Germline-derived CDR1 and CDR2 are SGHRS and YFSETQ. This CDR3 is built from 15 residues. V dropped 3 bases and J dropped 4 bases, with 16 bases sitting between them. The CDR3 loop is CASSSRGGGGETQYF. Written as DNA, the CDR3 is TGCGCCAGCAGCTCCAGGGGTGGGGGCGGAGAGACCCAGTACTTC.

This chain uses TRBV5-1 with TRBJ2-6; 14 bases align to TRBD2. The trim removed 3 bases at V and 2 bases at J, leaving 1 base unmatched. CDR1 is SGHRS and CDR2 is YFSETQ in the germline V gene. This CDR3 comprises 17 residues. CDR3 loop: CASSSGLAGAGANVLTF. The CDR3 nucleotides read TGCGCCAGCAGCTCGGGACTAGCGGGAGCTGGGGCCAACGTCCTGACTTTC.

V is TRBV2 and J is TRBJ2-5, with D possibly TRBD2 on 6 matching bases. The better agreement between TRBJ2-7 and the DNA end casts doubt on the J call. This CDR3 contains 15 residues. From germline, CDR1 is SNHLY and CDR2 FYNNEI. CDR3 sequence reads: CASSPSTGAPGEQYF. The DNA of the CDR3 is TGTGCCAGCAGTCCGTCCACGGGAGCCCCCGGCGAGCAGTACTTC.

CDR3 protein: CASSSSTRLPRAFF. The CDR3 DNA reads as TGTGCCAGCAGCTCCTCAACCAGGCTACCGAGGGCTTTCTTT. This chain uses TRBV11-3 with TRBJ1-1; no clear D gene. From germline, CDR1 is SGHNT and CDR2 YENEEA. The V end lost 4 bases, the J end lost 11 bases, and 20 bases lay between the germline ends. This CDR3 spans 14 amino acids.

The V and J genes are TRBV21-1 and TRBJ1-4; the table's D call TRBD1 went unverified against the DNA. TRBV21-1 is a pseudogene segment. The CDR3 runs 14 residues. As DNA, the CDR3 is TGTGCCAGCAGGGCCGTATCAACTAATGAAAAACTGTTTTTT. The encoded protein is CASRAVSTNEKLFF.